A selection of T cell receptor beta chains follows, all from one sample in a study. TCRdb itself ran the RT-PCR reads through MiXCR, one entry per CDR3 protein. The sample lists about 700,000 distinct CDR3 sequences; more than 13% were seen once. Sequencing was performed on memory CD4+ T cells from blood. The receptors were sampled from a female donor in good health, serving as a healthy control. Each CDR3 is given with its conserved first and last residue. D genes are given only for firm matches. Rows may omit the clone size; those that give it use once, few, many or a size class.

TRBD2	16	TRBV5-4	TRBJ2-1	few	TGTGCCAGCAGTTGGGGAGGGTTGAGCTCCTACAATGAGCAGTTCTTC	CASSWGGLSSYNEQFF
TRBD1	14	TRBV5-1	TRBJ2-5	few	TGCGCCAGCAGCTCCCGGGACAGCAAAGAGACCCAGTACTTC	CASSSRDSKETQYF
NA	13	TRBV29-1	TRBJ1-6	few	TGCAGCGTTGCCGGGACACTGGATTCACCCCTCCACTTT	CSVAGTLDSPLHF
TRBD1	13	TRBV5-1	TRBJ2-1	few	TGCGCCAGCAGCGGGGGACAGGGTGCTGAGCAGTTCTTC	CASSGGQGAEQFF
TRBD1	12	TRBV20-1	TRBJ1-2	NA	TGCAGTAGGACAGGGTCGGGCTATGGATACACCTTC	CSRTGSGYGYTF
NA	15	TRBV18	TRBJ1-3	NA	TGTGCCAGCTCACCAAGCGACGGGACCGGAAACACCATATATTTT	CASSPSDGTGNTIYF
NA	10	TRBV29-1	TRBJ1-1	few	TGCAGCGTTTGGGACACCGAAGCTTTCTTT	CSVWDTEAFF
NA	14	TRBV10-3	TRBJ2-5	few	TGTGCCATCAGTGGGGGCAGCAACCAAGAGACCCAGTACTTC	CAISGGSNQETQYF
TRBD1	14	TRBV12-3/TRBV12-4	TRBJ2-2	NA	TGTGCCAGCGACCAGGGGGCATCGGCCGGGGAGCTGTTTTTT	CASDQGASAGELFF
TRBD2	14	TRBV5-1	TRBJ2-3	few	TGCGCCAGCAGCTTGGGGACTAGGGGAGATACGCAGTATTTT	CASSLGTRGDTQYF
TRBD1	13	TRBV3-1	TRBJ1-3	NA	TGTGCCAGCAGCCACAGGGGGACAGACACCATATATTTT	CASSHRGTDTIYF
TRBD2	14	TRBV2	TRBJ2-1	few	TGTGCCAGCAGGGAGCGGGAGATCCACAATGAGCAGTTCTTC	CASREREIHNEQFF
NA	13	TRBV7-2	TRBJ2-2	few	TGTGCCAGCAGCCTATTAACCACCGGGGAGCTGTTTTTT	CASSLLTTGELFF
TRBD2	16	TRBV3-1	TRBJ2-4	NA	TGTGCCAGCGCCGGGGGGGCTAGCGGTATCAAAAACATTCAGTACTTC	CASAGGASGIKNIQYF
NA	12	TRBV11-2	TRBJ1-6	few	TGTGCCAGCAGCCCGACCTATTCACCCCTCCACTTT	CASSPTYSPLHF
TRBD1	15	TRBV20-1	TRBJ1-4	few	TGCAGTGCTAGGACCGGGACAGTGGTGGGTGAAAAACTGTTTTTT	CSARTGTVVGEKLFF
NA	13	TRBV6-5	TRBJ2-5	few	TGTGCCAGCAGTTACCTTGACATGGAGACCCAGTACTTC	CASSYLDMETQYF
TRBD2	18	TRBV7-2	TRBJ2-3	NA	TGTGCCAGCAGCTTAGGTCCAAAACTAGCGTTCAGCACAGATACGCAGTATTTT	CASSLGPKLAFSTDTQYF
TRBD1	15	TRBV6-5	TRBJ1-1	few	TGTGCCAGCAGAACCGGAGGGACAGAAGACACTGAAGCTTTCTTT	CASRTGGTEDTEAFF
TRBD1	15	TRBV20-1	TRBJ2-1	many	TGCAGTGCTAGGCTGGACAGGGGCGCCGGCAATGAGCAGTTCTTC	CSARLDRGAGNEQFF
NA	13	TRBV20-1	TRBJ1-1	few	TGCAGTGCTCCCGGGATGTACACCACTGAAGCTTTCTTT	CSAPGMYTTEAFF
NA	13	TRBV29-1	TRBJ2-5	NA	TGCAGCGCCGGTGGGGGGGCTGGAGAGACCCAGTACTTC	CSAGGGAGETQYF
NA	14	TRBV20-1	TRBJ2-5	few	TGCAGTGCTAGAGATACCCTAGCAGGAGAGACCCAGTACTTC	CSARDTLAGETQYF
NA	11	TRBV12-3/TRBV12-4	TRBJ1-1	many	TGTGCCAGCAGTCAAAGGAGCGAAGCTTTCTTT	CASSQRSEAFF
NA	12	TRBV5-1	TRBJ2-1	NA	TGCGCCAGCAGCATGACAGAGCTGGAGCAGTTCTTC	CASSMTELEQFF
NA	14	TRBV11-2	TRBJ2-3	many	TGTGCCAGCAGCTTAGAAGTGGGCACAGATACGCAGTATTTT	CASSLEVGTDTQYF
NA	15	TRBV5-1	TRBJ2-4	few	TGCGCCAGCAGCTTGAGGGGGGATTTAAAAAACATTCAGTACTTC	CASSLRGDLKNIQYF
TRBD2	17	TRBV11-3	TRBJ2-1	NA	TGTGCCAGCAGCTCGACCTTTAGCGGGAGCCAATACAATGAGCAGTTCTTC	CASSSTFSGSQYNEQFF
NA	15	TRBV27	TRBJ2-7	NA	TGTGCCAGCAGTTGGCTATCAGGGGGGCCCTACGAGCAGTACTTC	CASSWLSGGPYEQYF
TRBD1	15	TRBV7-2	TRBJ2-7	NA	TGTGCCAGCAGCTCCTCCTTTGGACAGGGATACGAGCAGTACTTC	CASSSSFGQGYEQYF
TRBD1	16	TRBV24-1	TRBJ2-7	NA	TGTGCCACCAGTGATTTTCAAGACAGGGGGAACTACGAGCAGTACTTC	CATSDFQDRGNYEQYF
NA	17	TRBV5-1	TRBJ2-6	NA	TGCGCCAGCAGCCTCAAAGAACAATCCTCTGGGGCCAACGTCCTGACTTTC	CASSLKEQSSGANVLTF
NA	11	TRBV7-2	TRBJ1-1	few	TGTGCCAGCAGCTTGCTAACTGAAGCTTTCTTT	CASSLLTEAFF
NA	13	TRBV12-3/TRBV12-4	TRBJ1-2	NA	TGTGCCAGCAGTCCCGGGGGCCTAGCTGGCTACACCTTC	CASSPGGLAGYTF
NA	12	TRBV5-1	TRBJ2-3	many	TGCGCCAGCAGCCAATCACCAGGTCCGCAGTATTTT	CASSQSPGPQYF
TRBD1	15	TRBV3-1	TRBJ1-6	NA	TGTGCCAGCAGCCCCCGGGGACAGGACTTAGCCCCCCTCCACTTT	CASSPRGQDLAPLHF